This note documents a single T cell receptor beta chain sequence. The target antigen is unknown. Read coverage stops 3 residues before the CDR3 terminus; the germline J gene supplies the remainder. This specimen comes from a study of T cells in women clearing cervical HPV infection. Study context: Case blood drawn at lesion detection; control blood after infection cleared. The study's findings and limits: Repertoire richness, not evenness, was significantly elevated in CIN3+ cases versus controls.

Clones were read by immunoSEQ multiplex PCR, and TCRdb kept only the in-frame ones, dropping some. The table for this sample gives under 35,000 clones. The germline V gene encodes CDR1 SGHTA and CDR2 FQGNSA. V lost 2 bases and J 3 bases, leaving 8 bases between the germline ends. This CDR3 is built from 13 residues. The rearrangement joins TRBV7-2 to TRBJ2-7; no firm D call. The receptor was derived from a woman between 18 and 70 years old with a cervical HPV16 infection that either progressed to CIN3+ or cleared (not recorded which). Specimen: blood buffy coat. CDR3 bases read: TGTGCCAGCAGCTTACCGGGTTACTACGAG. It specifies CASSLPGYYE. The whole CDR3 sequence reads CASSLPGYYEQYF.